This note documents a single T cell receptor (beta chain) sequence. The data stem from a study of blood T cell repertoires in COVID-19. For the study at large: The origin of the acute and convalescent COVID-19 samples was the United States, Italy and Spain.

This table comes from immunoSEQ multiplex PCR, and its TCRdb copy is limited to in-frame clones, with some not included. This table holds roughly 200,000 clones, 75% to 90% found once. The sample was peripheral blood. This receptor was obtained from a human donor with active or convalescent COVID-19. The donor label of this sample is uncertain.

The CDR3 is CASSQEERMNTEAFF. The CDR3 coding sequence is TGTGCCAGCAGCCAAGAAGAGAGGATGAACACTGAAGCTTTCTTT. The chain is built from TRBV4-2 and TRBJ1-1, with unresolved D. V was cut by 0 bases and J by 0 bases, with 8 bases left in between. Germline V gene sequence: CDR1 LGHNA, CDR2 YNFKEQ. The CDR3 contains 15 residues.